The present T cell receptor (beta chain) was sequenced within a study of blood T cell repertoires in COVID-19. Study summary: Samples taken during acute and convalescent COVID-19 were collected in the United States, Italy and Spain. PBMCs, B-cell-depleted T cells, or T cells provided the cDNA or gDNA that made up the material.

Per germline, CDR1 MNHEY and CDR2 SMNVEV (reference sequence). Germline trimming cut 6 bases from V and 8 bases from J; bases unmatched to any gene: 10. The CDR3 runs 15 residues. TCRdb's table, derived via immunoSEQ multiplex PCR, lists solely in-frame clones and lacks some. The sample has approximately 200,000 clones, less than 90% seen once. The V and J genes are TRBV27 and TRBJ1-4; TRBD1 matches at 9 bases. Material: peripheral blood. The clonotype was recovered from a man between 65 and 79 years old with acute or convalescent COVID-19. CDR3 sequence: CASSLAGQGREKLFF. In DNA form, the CDR3 reads TGTGCCAGCAGCCTTGCGGGACAGGGACGAGAAAAACTGTTTTTT. Complete variable domain (other parts from reference TRBV27 and TRBJ1-4): EAQVTQNPRYLITVTGKKLTVTCSQNMNHEYMSWYRQDPGLGLRQIYYSMNVEVTDKGDVPEGYKVSRKEKRNFPLILESPSPNQTSLYFCASSLAGQGREKLFFGSGTQLSVL.